The 27 T cell receptor beta chains given below trace back to one sample, sequenced in a study of shared clonotypes between healthy human individuals. Clones were sequenced by immunoSEQ multiplex PCR, and TCRdb holds only the in-frame ones, with some missing. The table includes about 1.5 million clones, around 98% detected once. Source material: naive CD4+ T cells sorted from blood. Regarding subset: CD45RA+ positively selected. The source of these receptors is a man aged 25-40 years in good health.

V is TRBV10-3 and J is TRBJ2-5, with unresolved D. V was cut by 4 bases and J by 2 bases, with 14 bases left in between. Germline V lookup: CDR1 ENHRY, CDR2 SYGVKD. CDR3 size: 15 residues. DNA for the CDR3: TGTGCCATCAGTGGAGCGCTTACGCCACAAGAGACCCAGTACTTC. Translating gives CAISGALTPQETQYF.

About this clone: This specimen includes other DNA sequences encoding the same CDR3. The chain joins TRBV18 to TRBJ2-7; 7 nucleotides match TRBD2. J gave up 4 bases and V 2 bases, and 5 bases lay outside the gene matches. Germline lookup yields CDR1 KGHSH and CDR2 LQKENI. CDR3 size: 14 residues. CDR3 protein: CASSPLSGTYEQYF. CDR3 sequence (DNA): TGTGCCAGCTCACCATTAAGCGGGACGTACGAGCAGTACTTC.

This clone was counted once. The gene calls are TRBV30 and TRBJ2-4; D gene unclear. Trimming took off 3 bases at V and 9 bases at J, with 9 bases between the two ends. Germline V CDR1 and CDR2: GTSNPN, SVGIG (reference sequence). This CDR3 region has 11 residues. The CDR3 reads CAWSGPPIQYF. The CDR3 DNA reads TGTGCCTGGAGCGGGCCTCCCATTCAGTACTTC.

The rearrangement uses TRBV27 and TRBJ2-1, with D uncertain. Trimming left V 3 bases short and J 8 bases short, with 8 bases between. The V gene's germline CDR1 is MNHEY and CDR2 SMNVEV (reference sequence). The CDR3 has 12 residues. The CDR3 region has the DNA TGTGCCAGCAGTTTTATTTTTGATGAGCAGTTCTTC. Encoded protein: CASSFIFDEQFF.

About this clone itself: The same CDR3 can be traced to other DNA sequences in this sample. The rearrangement joins TRBV25-1 to TRBJ2-4, with D perhaps matching TRBD2 (5 bases). The germline gives CDR1 MGHDK, CDR2 SYGVNS. The length of the CDR3 is 15 residues. Deletions cut 1 base from V and 1 base from J, with 8 bases between. DNA of the CDR3: TGTGCCAGCAGTGAATCGGGATTGGCCAAAAACATTCAGTACTTC. Protein sequence: CASSESGLAKNIQYF. Looking up the rest from reference TRBV25-1 and TRBJ2-4 gives the full variable domain: EADIYQTPRYLVIGTGKKITLECSQTMGHDKMYWYQQDPGMELHLIHYSYGVNSTEKGDLSSESTVSRIRTEHFPLTLESARPSHTSQYLCASSESGLAKNIQYFGAGTRLSVL.

The CDR3 bases are TGTGCCAGTAGTCGGGCCGGGGCTAGCGGGACGCGGGGCGGGGAGCTGTTTTTT. Translated, it gives CASSRAGASGTRGGELFF. This chain connects TRBV19 to TRBJ2-2; 9 bases match TRBD2. With 5 bases clipped from V and 7 bases from J, the junction kept 17 bases outside the gene matches. The CDR3 is made up of 18 amino acids. Germline V gene sequence: CDR1 LNHDA, CDR2 SQIVND (reference sequence).

In DNA form, the CDR3 reads TGTGCCAGCAGCTTAAATGGCCCATTAGTCTCCTACGAGCAGTACTTC. This gives the protein CASSLNGPLVSYEQYF. The chain joins TRBV7-2 to TRBJ2-7; D remains ambiguous. CDR1 and CDR2 (germline): SGHTA, FQGNSA. V was clipped by 2 bases and J by 0 bases, with 14 bases between them. This CDR3 comprises 16 residues.

The CDR3 protein is CASSQTASHSIYF. The CDR3 nucleotides read TGTGCCAGCAGTCAGACGGCCTCGCACTCCATATATTTT. This chain connects TRBV6-1 to TRBJ1-3; D is undetermined. V was clipped by 5 bases and J by 11 bases, with 16 bases between them. Germline CDR1 and CDR2: MNHNS and SASEGT. There are 13 residues in the CDR3.

The J gene is TRBJ2-1, the V gene TRBV4-3; D might be TRBD1 or TRBD2, each matching 6 bases. The CDR3 spans 15 residues. Germline CDR1 is LGHNA and CDR2 is YSLEER. Trimming removed 0 bases at V and 7 bases at J, with 13 bases between. The chain's CDR3 is CASSQESLGGNEQFF. The CDR3 bases are TGCGCCAGCAGCCAAGAGAGTCTAGGGGGGAATGAGCAGTTCTTC.

The CDR3 reads CAISETNLGNQPQHF. CDR3 nucleotide sequence: TGTGCCATCAGTGAGACTAACTTAGGCAATCAGCCCCAGCATTTT. The J gene is TRBJ1-5, the V gene TRBV10-3; D not certain. Germline V gives CDR1 ENHRY, CDR2 SYGVKD. This CDR3 is built from 15 residues. V lost 2 bases and J lost 2, with 10 bases in between.

This clone was observed once. V and J are TRBV21-1 and TRBJ2-7; TRBD2, the table's D call, lacks a check against the DNA. TRBV21-1 is annotated as a pseudogene. The CDR3 is 14 residues long. The DNA for the CDR3 is TGTGCCAGCAGCAAACTAGCGGGAACCGGGGAGCAGTACTTC. Its protein is CASSKLAGTGEQYF.

The CDR3 DNA reads TGTGCCAGCAGTATGCGGTTCATGAACACCGGGGAGCTGTTTTTT. As protein: CASSMRFMNTGELFF. The chain has TRBV7-2 and TRBJ2-2; D is undetermined. Per germline, CDR1 SGHTA and CDR2 FQGNSA. The germline V and J ends were trimmed by 6 bases and 1 base, with 12 bases remaining between them. CDR3 length equals 15 residues.

The chain couples TRBV5-1 to TRBJ2-2; D not resolved. The germline CDR1 and CDR2 sequences are SGHRS and YFSETQ. V was pared by 0 bases and J by 4 bases, with 10 bases between. The CDR3 spans 15 residues. CDR3 sequence (DNA): TGCGCCAGCAGCTTGGACACCACAACCACCGGGGAGCTGTTTTTT. Translating gives CASSLDTTTTGELFF.

In nucleotides, the CDR3 is TGTGCCAGCAGCGTAGTGGAGGGAGTGGGCGAGCAGTACTTC. The encoded protein is CASSVVEGVGEQYF. The chain links TRBV9 to TRBJ2-7, with a possible D match to TRBD2 (6 bases). The V end lost 0 bases, the J end lost 6 bases, and 13 bases lay between the germline ends. This CDR3 is 14 amino acids long. Germline CDR1 is SGDLS and CDR2 is YYNGEE.

The rearrangement joins TRBV2 to TRBJ2-7; 10 bases are shared with TRBD1. J lost 1 base, V lost 6 bases, and 3 bases had no gene match. This CDR3 contains 14 residues. Germline values: CDR1 SNHLY, CDR2 FYNNEI. Here the CDR3 reads CASSGQGGSYEQYF. Here the CDR3 DNA reads TGTGCCAGCAGCGGACAGGGGGGATCCTACGAGCAGTACTTC.

In its sample, this clone was seen once. The chain combines TRBV27 with TRBJ2-2; 9 bases match TRBD1. In germline, CDR1 is MNHEY, CDR2 SMNVEV (reference sequence). CDR3 size: 15 residues. V dropped 10 bases and J dropped 3; count of bases not matched to a gene: 9. The DNA of the CDR3 is TGTGCCACGAAACAGGGGGCGAGGTACACCGGGGAGCTGTTTTTT. Amino acid sequence: CATKQGARYTGELFF.

This clone has just one count. The rearrangement uses TRBV27 and TRBJ2-3; 11 nucleotides agree with TRBD2. The CDR3 consists of 19 residues. Germline CDR1 reads MNHEY; CDR2 reads SMNVEV (reference sequence). V gave up 7 bases and J gave up 4 bases; unmatched junction bases: 19. CDR3 residues: CASNHRKGVSGRAADTQYF. In DNA, the CDR3 is TGTGCCAGCAATCACAGGAAAGGGGTTAGCGGGAGGGCGGCAGATACGCAGTATTTT.

The chain is built from TRBV7-6 and TRBJ1-1; D unclear. CDR1 and CDR2 from the germline V gene are SGHVS and FNYEAQ. This CDR3 has 14 amino acids. V lost 5 bases and J lost 1, with 11 bases in between. The CDR3 protein is CASSEFRGNTEAFF. CDR3 nucleotide sequence: TGTGCCAGCAGCGAATTTCGGGGGAACACTGAAGCTTTCTTT.

V gene TRBV29-1 combines with J gene TRBJ2-3; 8 positions match TRBD1. CDR1 is SQVTM and CDR2 is ANQGSEA in the germline V gene. With 5 bases clipped from V and 4 bases from J, the junction kept 2 bases outside the gene matches. The CDR3 consists of 12 residues. CDR3 region: CSVRTGSDTQYF. The DNA of the CDR3 is TGCAGCGTTAGGACAGGGTCAGATACGCAGTATTTT.

The table lists this clone with a count of one. The chain is built from TRBV2 and TRBJ2-7, with D hard to call. Germline loops: CDR1 SNHLY, CDR2 FYNNEI. V gave up 6 bases and J gave up 2 bases, with 14 bases separating them. This CDR3 region has 14 residues. This chain's CDR3 is CASSFSTVPYEQYF. The CDR3 DNA follows: TGTGCCAGCAGCTTCAGTACCGTCCCCTACGAGCAGTACTTC.

The chain joins TRBV5-1 to TRBJ2-3, with D perhaps matching TRBD2 (5 bases). CDR1 and CDR2 from the germline V gene are SGHRS and YFSETQ. V was cut by 3 bases and J by 5 bases, with 13 bases left in between. The length of the CDR3 is 14 residues. The CDR3 bases are TGCGCCAGCAGCTCGCGGACTGTGGGAGATACGCAGTATTTT. It translates to CASSSRTVGDTQYF.

This chain connects TRBV7-3 to TRBJ2-5; D is ambiguous. V lost 3 bases and J 2 bases, leaving 7 bases between the germline ends. The germline V gene has CDR1 SGHTA and CDR2 FQGTGA. The CDR3 extends over 13 amino acids. The CDR3 is CASSFQEQETQYF. Here the CDR3 DNA reads TGTGCCAGCAGCTTTCAGGAACAAGAGACCCAGTACTTC.

This chain connects TRBV16 to TRBJ1-2; a possible D gene is TRBD1 (6 bases). This CDR3 contains 14 residues. The germline V gene encodes CDR1 KGHSY and CDR2 FQNENV. The V gene lost 4 bases and the J gene lost 7 bases, with 16 bases spanning the gap. The CDR3 region is CASSPPLGGGGYTF. The DNA of the CDR3 is TGTGCCAGCAGCCCCCCGCTCGGGGGCGGTGGCTACACCTTC.

This clone was seen a single time. This chain connects TRBV4-3 to TRBJ2-3; D gene ambiguous. The CDR3 contains 13 residues. Trimming pared 4 bases from V and 4 bases from J, leaving 9 bases between. Per germline, CDR1 LGHNA and CDR2 YSLEER. This CDR3 reads CASSPVGSDTQYF. The CDR3 bases are TGCGCCAGCAGCCCCGTAGGGTCAGATACGCAGTATTTT.

As for this clone: The identical CDR3 is also encoded by other nucleotide sequences in the sample. This sequence joins TRBV5-1 and TRBJ1-1; D gene ambiguous. The CDR3 sequence is 13 residues long. V gave up 2 bases and J gave up 1 base, with 6 bases separating them. CDR1 and CDR2 from the germline V gene are SGHRS and YFSETQ. The CDR3 region has the DNA TGCGCCAGCAGCTTCACAGCGAACACTGAAGCTTTCTTT. It encodes CASSFTANTEAFF.

The V call is TRBV19, the J call TRBJ2-3; 9 bases agree with TRBD2. Per the germline V gene, CDR1 is LNHDA and CDR2 is SQIVND (reference sequence). The CDR3 spans 16 residues. Trimming took 4 bases from V and 1 from J; bases not matched to a gene: 6. CDR3 in amino acids: CASSTLAGVGTDTQYF. CDR3 bases: TGTGCCAGTAGTACCTTAGCGGGAGTCGGCACAGATACGCAGTATTTT.

The chain recombines TRBV7-9 with TRBJ1-1; D is perhaps TRBD1 (5 bases). The V end lost 5 bases, the J end lost 3 bases, and 13 bases lay between the germline ends. The V gene's germline CDR1 is SEHNR and CDR2 FQNEAQ (reference sequence). This CDR3 has 14 residues. The CDR3 nucleotides are TGTGCCAGCAGCCCCCTTCCGGGGCACACTGAAGCTTTCTTT. This codes for CASSPLPGHTEAFF.